Many counts were recorded for the clone carrying this T cell receptor (beta chain). Its specificity is not known. The data stem from a study of read filtering for tumor transcriptome and immune sequencing. Background on the study: DNase treatment preceded whole-transcriptome library preparation.

Overall study findings and caveats: IR-seq captured clonotypes deeper and more reliably than RNA-seq.

The library was built from about 400 ng RNA with molecular barcoded adaptors for alpha/delta and beta/gamma chains. TCRdb reprocessed the reads with MiXCR, giving one entry per CDR3 protein. Of about 130,000 distinct CDR3 sequences in the sample, approximately 12% were seen once. Germline CDR1 is SGHKS and CDR2 is YYEKEE (reference sequence). The CDR3 runs 16 residues. The V end lost 2 bases, the J end lost 5 bases, and 16 bases lay between the germline ends. The TCR comes from a donor at least 40 years old with multiple myeloma. Sequencing input: a population of CD138-negative cells sorted from bone marrow. The chain has TRBV5-5 and TRBJ2-2, with a tentative D call TRBD1 (5 bases). CDR3 sequence: CASSFPFAGRTGELFF. CDR3 DNA sequence: TGTGCCAGCAGCTTTCCGTTCGCAGGGCGTACCGGGGAGCTGTTTTTT.